This T cell receptor beta chain was obtained from a study of post-analysis software for immune sequencing data. Trimming took off 4 bases at V and 4 bases at J, with 16 bases between the two ends. CDR3 size: 14 residues. Germline CDR1 reads SQVTM; CDR2 reads ANQGSEA. Sequencing libraries made from TCR beta cDNA carried unique molecular identifiers. One entry per CDR3 protein results from TCRdb running MiXCR on the PCR reads. Among almost 700,000 distinct CDR3 sequences, around 60% were seen once, and the ten largest hold about 11%. Study-level points and caveats: The authors found that F measure strongly co-clustered same-batch samples. Patients carried a handful of TRBV segments more frequently than controls did, and TRBV5-6, TRBV5-1 and TRBV20-1 were among them. The study found significantly lower normalized Chao1 diversity in multiple sclerosis patients than in controls.

A word on this clonotype: The target antigen is unknown.

The rearrangement joins TRBV29-1 to TRBJ2-5, with no clear D. The sequencing input was blood. This sequence was found in a girl aged 2 to 9 with multiple sclerosis. The CDR3 DNA is TGCAGCGTTGTCGGAAGGAACCTCGGAGAGACCCAGTACTTC. Translation: CSVVGRNLGETQYF.